The subject of this entry is one TCR beta chain. The antigen remains undetermined. The sample comes from a study of graft-versus-host responses after intestinal transplantation. Intraepithelial and lamina propria lymphocytes were released after the graft tissue was processed. The CDR3 spans 14 residues. Trimming pared 2 bases from V and 4 bases from J, leaving 11 bases between. Germline assignment: CDR1 MNHEY and CDR2 SVGAGI. Only in-frame clones appear in the TCRdb table, and some are missing; sequencing was by immunoSEQ multiplex PCR. The sample carries 14,000 or so clones, 70% to 85% recorded once. Whole-study results and caveats: The authors found GvH clones in recipient marrow, some appearing first in ileum or blood. The highest levels of circulating GvH clones went along with early declines in HvG clones after transplant. Allografts from individuals with graft-donor T cell macrochimerism displayed high graft-versus-host to host-versus-graft clonal ratios.

The V call is TRBV6-5, the J call TRBJ1-1; no definite D call. The sequencing used ileum tissue, collected roughly 27 days after intestinal transplant. The clonotype was recovered from a human patient who received an intestinal transplant, so some T cells may come from the graft donor. The chain's CDR3 is CASSYVGSGTEAFF. The CDR3 nucleotides read TGTGCCAGCAGTTACGTGGGTTCGGGCACTGAAGCTTTCTTT.